The TCR beta chain under discussion was sequenced for a study of blood T cell repertoires in COVID-19. The overall study: Acute and convalescent COVID-19 specimens originated in the United States, Italy and Spain. T cells, B-cell-depleted T cells, or PBMCs supplied cDNA or gDNA.

This CDR3 contains 11 residues. CDR1 SGHTA and CDR2 FQGNSA come from the germline V gene. V lost 5 bases and J 7 bases, leaving 5 bases between the germline ends. Source study methods: Estimation of nucleated cell counts was performed using reference gene primer amplification. Profiled with immunoSEQ multiplex PCR; TCRdb holds only in-frame clones, not every one. The V and J calls and clone size come from that table; D and trimming were worked out from the DNA. The sample yields 200,000 to 300,000 clones, about 87% seen once. The V gene is TRBV7-2, the J gene TRBJ2-2; the D gene is possibly TRBD2 (5 bases). Sequencing input: peripheral blood. The TCR was taken from a woman between 45 and 60 years old with acute or convalescent COVID-19. The CDR3 loop is CASSRDGELFF. The CDR3 region has the DNA TGTGCCAGCAGCCGGGACGGGGAGCTGTTTTTT.